The rows below give T cell receptor beta chains drawn from one sample of a study of neurological immune-mediated disorders. MiXCR, applied by TCRdb to the 5' RACE reads, yields one record per CDR3 protein. This sample has approximately 48,000 distinct CDR3 sequences; 9% to 12% occur once, and the top ten carry about 5.2%. Sequences were obtained from PBMCs. The receptors come from a man aged 65 to 85 with HTLV-1-associated myelopathy (HAM/TSP). Both conserved end residues are part of each CDR3. Fields, in order: clone size, D gene, V gene, J gene, CDR3 protein, CDR3 DNA. D genes are given only for firm matches. Clone size, where shown, is once, few, many, or a class for clones that have expanded.

many	TRBD2	TRBV7-2	TRBJ2-7	CASSLEVAGGNYEQYF	TGTGCCAGCAGCTTAGAGGTAGCGGGAGGCAACTACGAGCAGTACTTC
many	-	TRBV10-3	TRBJ1-6	CAISESAGTHSPLHF	TGTGCCATCAGTGAGTCGGCAGGGACTCATTCACCCCTCCACTTT
many	-	TRBV20-1	TRBJ2-7	CSARALAATYEQYF	TGCAGTGCTAGGGCTTTAGCGGCCACCTACGAGCAGTACTTC
many	-	TRBV20-1	TRBJ2-7	CSAHGAGSSYEQYF	TGCAGTGCTCACGGGGCGGGAAGCTCCTACGAGCAGTACTTC
-	-	TRBV11-2	TRBJ1-4	CASSSPPRRSINEKLFF	TGTGCCAGCAGCTCCCCGCCTAGACGCTCCATTAATGAAAAACTGTTTTTT
many	-	TRBV6-2/TRBV6-3	TRBJ2-7	CASSSWTRLSYEQYF	TGTGCCAGCAGTTCCTGGACGAGGCTCTCCTACGAGCAGTACTTC
few	-	TRBV19	TRBJ1-2	CATYQVGDYGYTF	TGTGCCACCTACCAGGTGGGGGACTATGGCTACACCTTC
many	-	TRBV20-1	TRBJ2-7	CSAREGGRLSLHEQYF	TGCAGTGCTAGAGAGGGGGGGCGGTTGTCCCTTCACGAGCAGTACTTC
many	-	TRBV10-3	TRBJ1-2	CATSDLQGGYGYTF	TGTGCCACTTCGGATTTACAGGGTGGCTATGGCTACACCTTC
many	-	TRBV3-1	TRBJ1-2	CASSFRGAGYTF	TGTGCCAGCAGCTTCAGGGGTGCTGGCTACACCTTC
many	-	TRBV7-7	TRBJ2-3	CASSLNRATDTQYF	TGTGCCAGCAGCTTAAACAGGGCAACAGATACGCAGTATTTT
many	TRBD2	TRBV4-3	TRBJ2-3	CASSQGGSSGATIADTQYF	TGCGCCAGCAGCCAAGGGGGGAGCAGCGGGGCCACTATTGCAGATACGCAGTATTTT
many	-	TRBV20-1	TRBJ1-2	CSARDSRNGSVYTF	TGCAGTGCTAGGGACAGCCGAAACGGAAGTGTCTACACCTTC
many	-	TRBV5-1	TRBJ2-1	CASSLAGAPGVHEQFF	TGCGCCAGCAGCTTGGCAGGCGCCCCTGGTGTGCATGAGCAGTTCTTC
many	-	TRBV9	TRBJ2-5	CASSVLGKSSGQETQYF	TGTGCCAGCAGCGTCTTGGGGAAATCCTCGGGACAAGAGACCCAGTACTTC
many	TRBD1	TRBV7-9	TRBJ2-5	CASSFTGGEETQYF	TGTGCCAGCAGCTTCACAGGGGGCGAAGAGACCCAGTACTTC
many	TRBD1	TRBV12-5	TRBJ2-2	CASGLRQGNTGELFF	TGTGCTAGTGGTTTGAGACAGGGAAACACCGGGGAGCTGTTTTTT
many	-	TRBV3-1	TRBJ2-3	CASSSGGGGSSADTQYF	TGTGCCAGCAGTTCCGGCGGGGGCGGGTCGTCTGCAGATACGCAGTATTTT
many	-	TRBV5-1	TRBJ2-1	CASSSTDNNEQFF	TGCGCCAGCAGCTCGACAGATAACAATGAGCAGTTCTTC
many	TRBD2	TRBV6-2/TRBV6-3	TRBJ2-7	CASRRTEIIYSGTYEQYF	TGTGCCAGCAGACGCACCGAGATAATCTATAGCGGGACCTACGAGCAGTACTTC
many	TRBD1	TRBV10-3	TRBJ2-2	CAISPRTGDTGELFF	TGTGCCATCAGCCCTAGGACAGGGGACACCGGGGAGCTGTTTTTT
many	TRBD2	TRBV7-3	TRBJ2-1	CASSSTPSGRDSYNEQFF	TGTGCCAGCAGCTCGACTCCTAGCGGGAGGGATTCCTACAATGAGCAGTTCTTC
many	TRBD2	TRBV5-1	TRBJ2-1	CASSLVSSGSQQFF	TGCGCCAGCAGCTTGGTCTCTAGCGGGAGCCAGCAGTTCTTC
many	-	TRBV7-2	TRBJ2-3	CASSSPGTDTQYF	TGTGCCAGCAGCAGCCCCGGCACAGATACGCAGTATTTT
many	TRBD1	TRBV5-5	TRBJ2-7	CATKRGGTGTYEQYF	TGTGCCACCAAGAGAGGGGGGACAGGGACTTACGAGCAGTACTTC
few	TRBD1	TRBV7-9	TRBJ1-2	CASSTGGYGYTF	TGTGCCAGCAGCACAGGGGGCTATGGCTACACCTTC
once	-	TRBV29-1	TRBJ2-1	CSGRTPYNEQFF	TGCAGCGGAAGAACTCCCTACAATGAGCAGTTCTTC
many	TRBD1	TRBV11-3	TRBJ2-1	CASSLMTRDSEQFF	TGTGCCAGCAGCCTGATGACAAGGGACAGCGAGCAGTTCTTC
many	-	TRBV24-1	TRBJ2-1	CATSDVVAGSYNEQFF	TGTGCCACCAGTGATGTAGTTGCAGGATCCTACAATGAGCAGTTCTTC
many	TRBD2	TRBV10-3	TRBJ2-1	CAIRPSGSGAYNEQFF	TGTGCCATCAGACCCAGCGGGAGTGGGGCCTACAATGAGCAGTTCTTC
many	TRBD2	TRBV28	TRBJ2-7	CASSPLAGGAYEQYF	TGTGCCAGCAGTCCACTAGCGGGGGGGGCCTACGAGCAGTACTTC
many	-	TRBV7-9	TRBJ2-3	CASSLTRRGRQRFTDTQYF	TGTGCCAGCAGCTTAACGAGGCGGGGCCGACAACGATTCACAGATACGCAGTATTTT
many	-	TRBV11-2	TRBJ2-2	CASSLDFGAGELFF	-
many	TRBD2	TRBV20-1	TRBJ2-5	CSARRRETQQETQYF	TGCAGTGCTAGAAGGCGGGAGACTCAGCAAGAGACCCAGTACTTC
few	-	TRBV7-2	TRBJ2-6	CASSFWVRASGANVLTF	TGTGCCAGCAGCTTCTGGGTCAGGGCCTCTGGGGCCAACGTCCTGACTTTC
many	TRBD1	TRBV19	TRBJ2-7	CASSASGQGAEQYF	TGTGCCAGTAGTGCGTCGGGACAGGGAGCCGAGCAGTACTTC
many	-	TRBV20-1	TRBJ2-4	CSASHLAKNIQYF	TGCAGTGCTTCCCATCTAGCCAAAAACATTCAGTACTTC
many	-	TRBV24-1	TRBJ2-1	CATSDQKGPYNEQFF	TGTGCCACCAGTGATCAAAAGGGCCCCTACAATGAGCAGTTCTTC
many	TRBD2	TRBV24-1	TRBJ2-2	CATSLAGGYTGELFF	TGTGCCACCAGCCTAGCGGGAGGGTACACCGGGGAGCTGTTTTTT
many	TRBD1	TRBV20-1	TRBJ2-7	CSANTRQGAMDEQYF	TGCAGTGCCAACACCCGACAGGGGGCAATGGACGAGCAGTACTTC
many	-	TRBV7-9	TRBJ2-2	CASSSLRAENTGELFF	TGTGCCAGCAGCTCTCTCCGAGCGGAGAACACCGGGGAGCTGTTTTTT
many	-	TRBV5-6	TRBJ2-1	CASSPLTSSSYNEQFF	TGTGCCAGCAGCCCTCTAACTAGCAGCTCCTACAATGAGCAGTTCTTC